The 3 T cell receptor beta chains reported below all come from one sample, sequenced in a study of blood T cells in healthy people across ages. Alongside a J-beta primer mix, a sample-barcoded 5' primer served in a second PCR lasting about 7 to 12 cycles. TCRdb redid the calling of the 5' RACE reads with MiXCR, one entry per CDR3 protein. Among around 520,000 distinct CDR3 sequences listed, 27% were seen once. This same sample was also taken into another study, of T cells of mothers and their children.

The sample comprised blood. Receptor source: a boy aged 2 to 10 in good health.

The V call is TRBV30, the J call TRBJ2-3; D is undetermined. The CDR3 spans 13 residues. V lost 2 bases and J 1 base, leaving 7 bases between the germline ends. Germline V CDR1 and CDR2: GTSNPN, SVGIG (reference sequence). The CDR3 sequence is CAWSRTRTDTQYF. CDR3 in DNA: TGTGCCTGGAGTCGCACTCGCACAGATACGCAGTATTTT.

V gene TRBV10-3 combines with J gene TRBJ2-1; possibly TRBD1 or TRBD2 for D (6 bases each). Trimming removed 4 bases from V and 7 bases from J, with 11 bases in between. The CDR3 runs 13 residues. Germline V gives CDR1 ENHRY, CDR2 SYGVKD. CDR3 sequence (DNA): TGTGCCATCAGTGGATGGGGGGCAAATGAGCAGTTCTTC. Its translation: CAISGWGANEQFF.

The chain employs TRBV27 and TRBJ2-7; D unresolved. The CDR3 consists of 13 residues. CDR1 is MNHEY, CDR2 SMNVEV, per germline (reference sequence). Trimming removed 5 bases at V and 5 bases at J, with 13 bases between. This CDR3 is CASSLREAHEQYF. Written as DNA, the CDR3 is TGTGCCAGCAGTCTCCGCGAGGCCCACGAGCAGTACTTC.